This TCR beta chain appears in the sequencing data of a study of shared clonotypes between healthy human individuals. Findings of the study overall: Rarefaction showed that sequencing of sorted subsets was incomplete (despite large depth). The study found about 5% of naive CD4 clonotypes shared across several donors.

As originally analysed: Filtering was not the same, since immunoSEQ gave junction-only sequences without quality scores. The protocol was immunoSEQ multiplex PCR, while the TCRdb copy is restricted to in-frame clones and leaves out a portion. V and J calls and clone size come straight from that table; D and trimming were deduced from the DNA. The data show millions of clones, about 93% seen once. V was pared by 8 bases and J by 5 bases, with 13 bases between. Germline assignment: CDR1 MNHEY and CDR2 SMNVEV (reference sequence). The CDR3 runs to 13 residues. Points on this clone: As yet, its antigen is unknown.

CD45RO-negative CD8 cells positively selected for CCR7 made up the naive population, which excluded terminally differentiated effector memory CD45RA+ cells. The material sequenced was naive CD8+ T cells from PBMCs. V usage is TRBV27 and J usage is TRBJ2-1, with TRBD1 as a possible D gene (7 bases). This receptor was obtained from a man in his late teens or twenties in good health. Some clones in this sample may be carry-over from other donors' samples. CDR3 protein: CASRGTENNEQFF. The CDR3 nucleotides read TGTGCCAGCCGGGGGACAGAAAACAATGAGCAGTTCTTC.